Shown below are 18 T cell receptor beta chains from a single sample sequenced in a study of blood T cells in healthy people across ages. Through a sample-barcoded 5' primer and a J-beta primer mix, a second PCR was run for roughly 7 to 11 cycles. TCRdb re-called the 5' RACE reads through MiXCR, storing one row per CDR3 protein. This sample has some 790,000 distinct CDR3 sequences, with around 30% found just once. The material sequenced was blood. These receptors were taken from a woman of 80 years or more in good health.

A word on this clonotype: A much larger clone differs by one base, so this may be a read error. The CDR3 spells CASSSRGAREPDTQYF. The DNA for the CDR3 is TGTGCCAGCAGCTCCAGAGGAGCGAGGGAACCAGATACGCAGTATTTT. V usage is TRBV7-9 and J usage is TRBJ2-3, with a tentative D call TRBD2 (5 bases). Deletions cut 4 bases from V and 4 bases from J, with 18 bases between. The CDR3 totals 16 residues. The V gene's germline CDR1 is SEHNR and CDR2 FQNEAQ (reference sequence). Based on the CDR3 plus reference TRBV7-9 and TRBJ2-3, the full variable domain is DTGVSQNPRHKITKRGQNVTFRCDPISEHNRLYWYRQTLGQGPEFLTYFQNEAQLEKSRLLSDRFSAERPKGSFSTLEIQRTEQGDSAMYLCASSSRGAREPDTQYFGPGTRLTVL.

This clonotype was observed a few times. CDR3 DNA sequence: TGCGCCAGCAGCCAGGGGTCGGGGGAGCACACTGAAGCTTTCTTT. This codes for CASSQGSGEHTEAFF. V gene TRBV4-3 combines with J gene TRBJ1-1; D may be TRBD1 (5 bases). V lost 3 bases and J 3 bases, leaving 14 bases between the germline ends. CDR3 size: 15 residues. CDR1 and CDR2 from the germline V gene are LGHNA and YSLEER.

With regard to this clonotype: This may stem from a read error, because a much larger clone lies one nucleotide away. This rearrangement joins TRBV6-6 to TRBJ2-7; no reliable D call. The V gene's germline CDR1 is MNHNY and CDR2 SVGAGI (reference sequence). CDR3 length: 13 amino acids. Trimming took off 5 bases at V and 7 bases at J, with 15 bases between the two ends. This CDR3 is CASSPYDRNEQYF. The CDR3 DNA reads as TGTGCCAGCAGTCCCTACGATAGAAATGAGCAGTACTTC.

Note on this clonotype: This clone may be a read error of a much larger clone one base away. The chain carries TRBV2 and TRBJ2-7; TRBD1 might be the D (6 bases). The J call may be incorrect, as the DNA end agrees better with TRBJ2-1. Germline-derived CDR1 and CDR2 are SNHLY and FYNNEI. This CDR3 is 13 amino acids long. This CDR3 is CASSEQQGYEQFF. The CDR3 coding sequence is TGTGCCAGCAGCGAACAACAGGGCTACGAGCAGTTCTTC.

This clonotype was detected a few times. The chain uses TRBV10-3 and TRBJ2-7; D might be TRBD1 or TRBD2, each matching 6 bases. With the DNA end fitting TRBJ2-5 better, the J assignment may be wrong. This CDR3 has 14 residues. Germline V gene sequence: CDR1 ENHRY, CDR2 SYGVKD. CDR3: CAISELQGGETQYF. In nucleotides, the CDR3 is TGTGCCATCAGTGAGTTACAGGGAGGAGAGACCCAGTACTTC.

For this clonotype: This sequence may be a read error, since a much larger clone differs from it by one base. The CDR3 DNA follows: TGTGCCAGCATGACCAGGGAGACCCAGTACTTC. The encoded protein is CASMTRETQYF. This sequence joins TRBV7-6 and TRBJ2-5, with D unresolved. V lost 7 bases and J lost 5, with 8 bases in between. The germline V gene encodes CDR1 SGHVS and CDR2 FNYEAQ. The length of the CDR3 is 11 residues. Filled out from reference TRBV7-6 and TRBJ2-5, the complete variable domain reads GAGVSQSPRYKVTKRGQDVALRCDPISGHVSLYWYRQALGQGPEFLTYFNYEAQQDKSGLPNDRFSAERPEGSISTLTIQRTEQRDSAMYRCASMTRETQYFGPGTRLLVL.

The CDR3 nucleotides read TGTGCCAGCAGCTTAGCGGGGACAGGGGTTCGGCCCCAGCATTTT. It is translated as CASSLAGTGVRPQHF. V usage is TRBV7-2 and J usage is TRBJ1-5; 10 bases are shared with TRBD1. Germline V lookup: CDR1 SGHTA, CDR2 FQGNSA. The CDR3 has 15 residues. V lost 0 bases, J lost 9 bases, and 5 bases stayed unmatched.

The gene calls are TRBV5-1 and TRBJ1-4; D possibly corresponds to TRBD1 (5 bases). This CDR3 has 16 residues. Trimming left V 4 bases short and J 8 bases short, with 21 bases between. CDR1 is SGHRS, CDR2 YFSETQ, per germline. The CDR3 DNA is TGCGCCAGCAGCCTTATGGGGCTTACCCTCGAGGAAAAACTGTTTTTT. Translated: CASSLMGLTLEEKLFF.

The rearrangement joins TRBV7-8 to TRBJ1-3; TRBD1 might be the D (5 bases). The CDR3 loop spans 17 amino acids. The germline V gene has CDR1 SGHVS and CDR2 FQNEAQ. The V gene lost 5 bases and the J gene lost 0 bases, with 17 bases spanning the gap. For the CDR3, the DNA is TGTGCCAGCAGCCTCGCTGGGGGTGGCACCTCTGGAAACACCATATATTTT. Translated, it gives CASSLAGGGTSGNTIYF.

This clonotype was seen just once. A read error may be the cause here, since a much bigger clone is one base away. The V call is TRBV18, the J call TRBJ1-6; the D is unclear. Germline CDR1 and CDR2: KGHSH and LQKENI. The CDR3 covers 13 residues. CDR3 protein: CASSPSGNSPPHF. The CDR3 nucleotides are TGTGCCAGCTCCCCGTCCGGAAATTCACCCCCCCACTTT.

Ten or more counts support this clonotype. The V call is TRBV7-2, the J call TRBJ1-6; 9 positions agree with TRBD1. V lost 1 base and J lost 9; bases outside the gene matches: 4. This CDR3 is built from 15 residues. In germline, CDR1 is SGHTA, CDR2 FQGNSA. The CDR3 bases are TGTGCCAGCAGCTTAGAGGGACAGGGTGCTTCACCCCTCCACTTT. Translating it yields CASSLEGQGASPLHF.

This clonotype was counted between two and nine times. The chain has TRBV29-1 and TRBJ1-1, with D possibly TRBD1 on 6 matching bases. Per germline, CDR1 SQVTM and CDR2 ANQGSEA. There are 13 residues in the CDR3. V was pared by 2 bases and J by 5 bases, with 12 bases between. CDR3 nucleotide sequence: TGCAGCGTTGAATGGCAGGGGAGAACTGAAGCTTTCTTT. This encodes CSVEWQGRTEAFF. The complete variable domain, with remaining parts taken from reference TRBV29-1 and TRBJ1-1, reads SAVISQKPSRDICQRGTSLTIQCQVDSQVTMMFWYRQQPGQSLTLIATANQGSEATYESGFVIDKFPISRPNLTFSTLTVSNMSPEDSSIYLCSVEWQGRTEAFFGQGTRLTVV.

The chain has TRBV20-1 and TRBJ1-6; TRBD1 matches at 9 bases. V shed 6 bases and J 8 bases; nucleotides not matched to a gene: 5. Germline CDR1 and CDR2: DFQATT and SNEGSKA (reference sequence). The CDR3 is 13 residues long. The chain's CDR3 is CSATGTGHSPLHF. CDR3 DNA sequence: TGCAGTGCCACCGGGACAGGGCATTCACCCCTCCACTTT.

The rearrangement uses TRBV4-3 and TRBJ2-2; D unresolved. The V end lost 0 bases, the J end lost 6 bases, and 2 bases lay between the germline ends. From germline, CDR1 is LGHNA and CDR2 YSLEER. This CDR3 region has 12 residues. The CDR3 nucleotides read TGCGCCAGCAGCCAAGAGGCCGGGGAGCTGTTTTTT. Encoded protein: CASSQEAGELFF.

About this clonotype: This may be a read error: a much more frequent sequence differs by one nucleotide. The rearrangement links TRBV6-5 to TRBJ2-5; unclear D gene. The germline V gene encodes CDR1 MNHEY and CDR2 SVGAGI. The length of the CDR3 is 14 residues. CDR3 residues: CASRYSGREETQYF. CDR3 bases: TGTGCCAGCAGGTACTCCGGCAGAGAAGAGACCCAGTACTTC.

This clonotype was seen repeatedly, ten times or more. The J gene is TRBJ2-7, the V gene TRBV7-2, with D possibly matching TRBD1 (5 bases). Germline V gives CDR1 SGHTA, CDR2 FQGNSA. The CDR3 extends over 14 amino acids. V lost 10 bases and J lost 1, with 17 bases in between. The chain's CDR3 is CAILQGRRSYEQYF. In nucleotides, the CDR3 is TGTGCCATCCTCCAGGGAAGGAGATCCTACGAGCAGTACTTC.

The J gene is TRBJ2-1, the V gene TRBV28; 7 bases map to TRBD1. The CDR3 spans 16 residues. Germline V gene data show CDR1 as MDHEN and CDR2 as SYDVKM. Trimming took 5 bases from V and 10 from J; bases not matched to a gene: 17. The CDR3 reads CASSLLRGSPRDEQFF. CDR3 DNA sequence: TGTGCCAGCAGTCTTCTCAGGGGGTCCCCTCGGGACGAGCAGTTCTTC.

This clonotype was recorded at least ten times. The chain combines TRBV6-2 or TRBV6-3 with TRBJ1-2; the D is unclear. The CDR3 totals 17 residues. Germline CDR1 is MNHEY and CDR2 is SVGEGT. V was cut by 6 bases and J by 1 base, with 21 bases left in between. CDR3 protein: CASRTSTGGVLNYGYTF. The CDR3 bases are TGTGCCAGCAGAACCTCTACCGGCGGGGTTCTTAACTATGGCTACACCTTC.